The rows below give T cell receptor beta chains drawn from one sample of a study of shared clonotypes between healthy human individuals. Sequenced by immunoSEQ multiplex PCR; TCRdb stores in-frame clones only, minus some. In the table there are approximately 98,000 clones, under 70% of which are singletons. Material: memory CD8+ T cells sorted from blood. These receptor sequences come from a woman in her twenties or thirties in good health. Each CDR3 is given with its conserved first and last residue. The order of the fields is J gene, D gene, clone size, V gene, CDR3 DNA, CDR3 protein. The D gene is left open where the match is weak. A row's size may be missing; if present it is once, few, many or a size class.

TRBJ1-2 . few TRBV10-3 TGTGCCATCAGTGAGTCGAGAGAAGGGACCTATGGCTACACCTTC CAISESREGTYGYTF
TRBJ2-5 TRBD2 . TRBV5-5 TGTGCCAGCAGCTTGATCTCTAGCGGACTCCGGGGGACCCAGTACTTC CASSLISSGLRGTQYF
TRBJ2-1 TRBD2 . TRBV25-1 TGTGCCAGCAGTGCGGCGGGAGGAATCTACAATGAGCAGTTCTTC CASSAAGGIYNEQFF
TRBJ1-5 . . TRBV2 TGTGCCAGCAGCTTGACGACAGCCCTAAAAAATCAGCCCCAGCATTTT CASSLTTALKNQPQHF
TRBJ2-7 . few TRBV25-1 TGTGCCAGCAGTCCGGGCCCCAGCTCCTACGAGCAGTACTTC CASSPGPSSYEQYF
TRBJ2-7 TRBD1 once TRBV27 TGTGCCAGCAGTGCCGAGAGCTTGACAGGGAACGAGCAGTACTTC CASSAESLTGNEQYF
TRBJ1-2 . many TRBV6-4 TGTGCCAGCAGTGACGGCAGGGAAAACTATGGCTACACCTTC CASSDGRENYGYTF
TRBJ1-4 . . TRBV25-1 TGTGCCAGCACTGCGGACAGTACAAATGAAAAACTGTTTTTT CASTADSTNEKLFF
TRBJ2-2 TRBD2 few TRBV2 TGTGCCAGCAGACAACGGGAGGGGCGGAACACCGGGGAGCTGTTTTTT CASRQREGRNTGELFF
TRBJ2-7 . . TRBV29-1 TGCAGCGTTGGTGGGGGGTCAAGAGTCTACGAGCAGTACTTC CSVGGGSRVYEQYF
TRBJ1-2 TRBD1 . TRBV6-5 TGTGCCAGCAGGGAGGGACAGGAAACCAATGGCTACACCTTC CASREGQETNGYTF
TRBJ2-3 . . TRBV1 TGCACCAGCAGCCAATCCTACCCTTCTACGGGACTAGTCACAGATACGCAGTATTTT CTSSQSYPSTGLVTDTQYF
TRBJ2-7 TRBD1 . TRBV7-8 TGTGCCAGCACCCCGGAGGGGGTGGCGGGACAGGCTTACGAGCAGTACTTC CASTPEGVAGQAYEQYF
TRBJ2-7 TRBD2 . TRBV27 TGTGCCACCGGACTAGCGGGACCCTACGAGCAGTACTTC CATGLAGPYEQYF
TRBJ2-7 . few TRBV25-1 TGTGCCAGCAGTGATTTTCGGAACGACCCCAACGAGCAGTACTTC CASSDFRNDPNEQYF
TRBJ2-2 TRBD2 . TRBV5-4 TGTGCCAGCAGCCCACAGGCGGGAGCGAACACCGGGGAGCTGTTTTTT CASSPQAGANTGELFF
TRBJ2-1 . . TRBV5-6 TGTGCCAGCAGCTGGTCCGGTGAGCAGTTCTTC CASSWSGEQFF
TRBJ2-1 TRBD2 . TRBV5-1 TGCGCCAGCAGCTTGGCTAGCGGCTCCTACAATGAGCAGTTCTTC CASSLASGSYNEQFF
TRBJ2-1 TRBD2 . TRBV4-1 TGCGCCAGCAGCCAAGACTTTCTAGCGGGAGTACCCAATGAGCAGTTCTTC CASSQDFLAGVPNEQFF
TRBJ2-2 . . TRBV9 TGTGCCAGCAAAGCGAGCGCGACCGGGGAGCTGTTTTTT CASKASATGELFF
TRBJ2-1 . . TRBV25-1 TGTGCCAGCAGTGAAAAGGGGTGGACAGCCTACAATGAGCAGTTCTTC CASSEKGWTAYNEQFF
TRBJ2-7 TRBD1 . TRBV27 TGTGCCAGCAGTCCGGGACAGGTGATCTACGAGCAGTACTTC CASSPGQVIYEQYF
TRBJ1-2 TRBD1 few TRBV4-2 TGTGCCAGCAGCCAAGAGGGGACAGTCTCTAACTATGGCTACACCTTC CASSQEGTVSNYGYTF
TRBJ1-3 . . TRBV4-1 TGCGCCAGCAGACTAGGACCGCTCTTTGGAAACACCATATATTTT CASRLGPLFGNTIYF
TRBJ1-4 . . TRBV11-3 TGTGCCAGCAGCTTACTAAGGGAATTAGATGAAAAACTGTTTTTT CASSLLRELDEKLFF
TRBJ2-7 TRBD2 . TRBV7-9 TGTGCCAGCAGCTTAACTAGCGCCCCCTCCTACGAGCAGTACTTC CASSLTSAPSYEQYF
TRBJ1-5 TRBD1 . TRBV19 TGTGCCAGTACCCATCCGGGACAGTTTGATCAGCCCCAGCATTTT CASTHPGQFDQPQHF
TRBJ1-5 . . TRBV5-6 TGTGCCAGCAGCTTGTGGTTCTCGAATCAGCCCCAGCATTTT CASSLWFSNQPQHF
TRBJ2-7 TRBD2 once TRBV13 TGTGCCAGCAGCTTAAGTTTGGCGGGAGGGCTACCTTACGAGCAGTACTTC CASSLSLAGGLPYEQYF
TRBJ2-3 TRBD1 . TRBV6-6 TGTGCCAGCAGTCGGACAGGGAGCACAGATACGCAGTATTTT CASSRTGSTDTQYF
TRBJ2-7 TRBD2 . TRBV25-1 TGTGCCAGCAGTGGGGGGAGGGAGGACGAGCAGTACTTC CASSGGREDEQYF
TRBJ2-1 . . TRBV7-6 TGTGCCAGCAGCTTATTAACCGGGCGTTCTATTGGGACCTACAATGAGCAGTTCTTC CASSLLTGRSIGTYNEQFF
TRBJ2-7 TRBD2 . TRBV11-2 TGTGCCAGCAGCTTAGTCTCTAGCGGGAGGGCCGAGCAGTACTTC CASSLVSSGRAEQYF
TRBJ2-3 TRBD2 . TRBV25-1 TGTGCCAGCAGTGAGCTGTCTAGGACTAGCAACACAGATACGCAGTATTTT CASSELSRTSNTDTQYF
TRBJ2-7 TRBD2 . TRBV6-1 TGTGCCAGCAGTGAAGGAGCGGGGGACACACCCTACGAGCAGTACTTC CASSEGAGDTPYEQYF
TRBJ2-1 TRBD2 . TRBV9 TGTGCCAGCAGCGTCGGACTAGCGGGCCTGGGGAATGAGCAGTTCTTC CASSVGLAGLGNEQFF
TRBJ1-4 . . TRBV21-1 TGTGCCAGCAGCAAGCACAGGCTTTTGGGTGAAAAACTGTTTTTT CASSKHRLLGEKLFF